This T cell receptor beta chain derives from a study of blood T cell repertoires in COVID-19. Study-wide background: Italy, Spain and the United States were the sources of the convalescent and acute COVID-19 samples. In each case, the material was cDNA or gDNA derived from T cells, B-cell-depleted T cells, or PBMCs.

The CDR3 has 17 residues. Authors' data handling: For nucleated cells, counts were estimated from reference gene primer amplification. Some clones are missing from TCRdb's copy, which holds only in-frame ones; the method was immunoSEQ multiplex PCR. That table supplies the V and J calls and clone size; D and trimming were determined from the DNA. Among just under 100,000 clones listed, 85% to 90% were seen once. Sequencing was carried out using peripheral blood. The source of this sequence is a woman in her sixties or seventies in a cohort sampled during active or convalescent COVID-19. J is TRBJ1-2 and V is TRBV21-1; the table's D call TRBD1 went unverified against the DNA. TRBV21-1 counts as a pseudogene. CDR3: CASSKPLMGTPNYGYTF. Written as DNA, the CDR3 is TGTGCCAGCAGCAAACCCCTAATGGGGACACCTAACTATGGCTACACCTTC.